This passage covers 29 T cell receptor beta chains from one sample sequenced in a study of T cells in localized non-small cell lung cancer. The data were produced by immunoSEQ multiplex PCR, yet TCRdb's version contains in-frame clones alone and is incomplete. The data show about 2,000 clones, roughly 26% seen once. Here the sequenced sample was normal lung tissue next to the tumor, taken before any cancer treatment. Source of these receptors: a woman aged 35 to 69 with stage I lung adenocarcinoma.

The chain couples TRBV9 to TRBJ1-3, with a tentative D call TRBD1 (6 bases). V dropped 0 bases and J dropped 2 bases, with 9 bases sitting between them. Germline assignment: CDR1 SGDLS and CDR2 YYNGEE. The CDR3 has 15 residues. As DNA, the CDR3 is TGTGCCAGCAGCGTAGTGGGGGGCCCTGGAAACACCATATATTTT. It yields the protein CASSVVGGPGNTIYF. The full variable domain, completed using reference TRBV9 and TRBJ1-3, is DSGVTQTPKHLITATGQRVTLRCSPRSGDLSVYWYQQSLDQGLQFLIQYYNGEERAKGNILERFSAQQFPDLHSELNLSSLELGDSALYFCASSVVGGPGNTIYFGEGSWLTVV.

This sequence joins TRBV7-6 and TRBJ2-1; 11 nucleotides line up with TRBD2. The length of the CDR3 is 15 residues. Germline V gene data show CDR1 as SGHVS and CDR2 as FNYEAQ. The ends lost 5 bases at V and 8 bases at J; junction bases unmatched: 8. The CDR3, as DNA: TGTGCCAGCAGCCCGATAGCGGGGGGGGCCCATGAGCAGTTCTTC. Translation gives CASSPIAGGAHEQFF.

Here the CDR3 DNA reads TGTGCCAGCAGCCAGGAACGTGTCGAGACCCAGTACTTC. This encodes CASSQERVETQYF. J is TRBJ2-5 and V is TRBV7-2; D gene uncertain. Germline V gives CDR1 SGHTA, CDR2 FQGNSA. V was clipped by 5 bases and J by 5 bases, with 12 bases between them. This CDR3 spans 13 amino acids.

The chain employs TRBV19 and TRBJ2-7, with no clear D. The V end was cut by 5 bases, the J end by 9 bases, with 17 bases between. Germline assignment: CDR1 LNHDA and CDR2 SQIVND (reference sequence). This CDR3 is built from 13 residues. In DNA, the CDR3 is TGTGCCAGTAGTTCCCCCCGTGGTTTTGGGCAGTACTTC. Its translation: CASSSPRGFGQYF.

A few counts support this clone. The chain joins TRBV30 to TRBJ1-1; D is unclear. CDR3 length: 13 residues. Trimming removed 5 bases from V and 0 bases from J, with 10 bases in between. Germline CDR1 reads GTSNPN; CDR2 reads SVGIG (reference sequence). The DNA for the CDR3 is TGTGCCTGGTCCCGAGGTATGAACACTGAAGCTTTCTTT. Encoded protein: CAWSRGMNTEAFF.

J is TRBJ1-2 and V is TRBV11-3, with 10 nucleotides matching TRBD1. The CDR3 sequence is 17 residues long. CDR1 is SGHNT and CDR2 is YENEEA in the germline V gene. V trimming: 1 base; J trimming: 5 bases; junction bases outside the gene matches: 10. CDR3 sequence: CASSLGDSLGQGYGYTF. The CDR3, as DNA: TGTGCCAGCAGCTTAGGAGACTCTTTGGGACAGGGGTATGGCTACACCTTC.

This chain links TRBV11-3 with TRBJ2-1; D not certain. Germline-derived CDR1 and CDR2 are SGHNT and YENEEA. The CDR3 extends over 14 amino acids. V was pared by 3 bases and J by 7 bases, with 13 bases between. CDR3 sequence reads: CASSLVGYGNEQFF. The CDR3 DNA sequence: TGTGCCAGCAGCTTGGTGGGGTATGGGAATGAGCAGTTCTTC.

Regarding this clone: One end of the junction varies from germline; a read error may be responsible. The rearrangement links TRBV6-8 to TRBJ2-2; 14 bases agree with TRBD2. In germline, CDR1 is MNHGY, CDR2 SAAAGT. The CDR3 loop spans 17 amino acids. CDR3 in amino acids: CAISAGTSGGNTGELFF. The CDR3 DNA reads TGTGCCATCAGTGCCGGGACTAGCGGGGGGAACACCGGGGAGCTGTTTTTT.

Remarks on this clone: At one end the junction does not follow the germline gene, possibly because of a read error. V is TRBV5-1 and J is TRBJ1-5, with D uncertain. This CDR3 has 15 residues. Looked up from germline, CDR1 is SGHRS and CDR2 is YFSETQ. The DNA of the CDR3 is TGCGCCAGCAGATTGGCCACGGGATCAGGACAGCCCCAGCATTTT. The encoded protein is CASRLATGSGQPQHF.

In its sample, this clone was seen a few times. V is TRBV11-3 and J is TRBJ2-2, with D tentatively TRBD1 or TRBD2 (5 bases each). The germline gives CDR1 SGHNT, CDR2 YENEEA. The V and J ends lost 5 bases and 9 bases respectively, with 16 bases between them. CDR3 size: 14 residues. The CDR3 sequence is CASSHGTGVRELFF. DNA for the CDR3: TGTGCCAGCAGCCACGGGACCGGGGTCCGGGAGCTGTTTTTT. Based on the CDR3 plus reference TRBV11-3 and TRBJ2-2, the full variable domain is EAGVVQSPRYKIIEKKQPVAFWCNPISGHNTLYWYLQNLGQGPELLIRYENEEAVDDSQLPKDRFSAERLKGVDSTLKIQPAELGDSAVYLCASSHGTGVRELFFGEGSRLTVL.

The rearrangement joins TRBV28 to TRBJ1-5; tentative D call: TRBD1 (5 bases). V dropped 5 bases and J dropped 4 bases, with 12 bases sitting between them. This CDR3 has 14 amino acids. Germline-derived CDR1 and CDR2 are MDHEN and SYDVKM. The CDR3 DNA sequence: TGTGCCAGCAGTCGGACAATAGCAAATCAGCCCCAGCATTTT. The encoded protein is CASSRTIANQPQHF.

This clone qualifies as medium-sized (0.01 to 0.1%). This chain links TRBV9 with TRBJ1-2; 8 bases are a match to TRBD1. After removal of 4 bases from V and 8 bases from J, the junction contained 7 bases not matched to a gene. The CDR3 has 13 amino acids. Germline V gives CDR1 SGDLS, CDR2 YYNGEE. The CDR3 spells CASSPSTGVGYTF. In DNA form, the CDR3 reads TGTGCCAGCAGCCCCTCGACAGGGGTAGGCTACACCTTC.

The chain couples TRBV6-8 to TRBJ2-2; D is possibly TRBD2 (6 bases). This CDR3 is 16 amino acids long. Trimming shortened V by 0 bases and J by 0 bases, and 8 bases separated the two germline ends. The germline V gene encodes CDR1 MNHGY and CDR2 SAAAGT. The CDR3 sequence is CASSYSSGANTGELFF. The CDR3 bases are TGTGCCAGCAGTTACTCGTCGGGGGCGAACACCGGGGAGCTGTTTTTT.

A few counts support this clone. The chain joins TRBV6-1 to TRBJ1-6, with D unresolved. From germline, CDR1 is MNHNS and CDR2 SASEGT. The CDR3 spans 15 residues. The V and J ends lost 1 base and 7 bases respectively, with 11 bases between them. The CDR3 protein is CASSEVSGSNSPLHF. The CDR3 DNA is TGTGCCAGCAGTGAAGTTAGTGGCAGCAATTCACCCCTCCACTTT.

This clone was recorded a few times. The chain joins TRBV15 to TRBJ2-7, with a weak D call TRBD2 (5 bases). CDR3 length equals 15 residues. Germline CDR1 and CDR2: LNHNV and YYDKDF (reference sequence). Trimming took off 0 bases at V and 1 base at J, with 10 bases between the two ends. CDR3 sequence reads: CATSRDRSGSYEQYF. In DNA, the CDR3 is TGTGCCACCAGCAGAGATCGTTCGGGGTCCTACGAGCAGTACTTC. The whole variable domain, filled in from reference TRBV15 and TRBJ2-7, reads DAMVIQNPRYQVTQFGKPVTLSCSQTLNHNVMYWYQQKSSQAPKLLFHYYDKDFNNEADTPDNFQSRRPNTSFCFLDIRSPGLGDTAMYLCATSRDRSGSYEQYFGPGTRLTVT.

The rearrangement links TRBV30 to TRBJ2-6; D is ambiguous. V was clipped by 5 bases and J by 4 bases, with 9 bases between them. The CDR3 totals 13 residues. Germline values: CDR1 GTSNPN, CDR2 SVGIG (reference sequence). This CDR3 reads CAWGTGGANVLTF. The CDR3 bases are TGTGCCTGGGGAACTGGAGGGGCCAACGTCCTGACTTTC.

The V and J genes are TRBV5-1 and TRBJ2-1, with 11 positions matching TRBD2. This CDR3 is built from 15 residues. The V segment lost 1 base and the J segment 10 bases; nucleotides outside the gene matches: 7. Per the germline V gene, CDR1 is SGHRS and CDR2 is YFSETQ. The CDR3 DNA follows: TGCGCCAGCAGCTTGAGCCTAGCGGGGGGAGAGGAGCAGTTCTTC. Translated, it gives CASSLSLAGGEEQFF.

The chain has TRBV6-1 and TRBJ1-1; D is ambiguous. V lost 1 base, J lost 2 bases, and 5 bases lay in between. The CDR3 has 13 amino acids. From germline, CDR1 is MNHNS and CDR2 SASEGT. The CDR3 DNA reads as TGTGCCAGCAGTGAAGGAGGAAACACTGAAGCTTTCTTT. This translates into CASSEGGNTEAFF.

The chain links TRBV6-8 to TRBJ1-5, with D perhaps matching TRBD1 (5 bases). The CDR3 consists of 12 residues. V lost 6 bases and J 4 bases, leaving 7 bases between the germline ends. The germline V gene encodes CDR1 MNHGY and CDR2 SAAAGT. The CDR3 nucleotides read TGTGCCAGCAGCTCAGGGAATCAGCCCCAGCATTTT. Translated, it gives CASSSGNQPQHF.

The gene calls are TRBV15 and TRBJ2-7; no clear D gene. There are 14 residues in the CDR3. Trimming took 1 base from V and 3 from J, leaving 10 bases between them. The germline V gene has CDR1 LNHNV and CDR2 YYDKDF (reference sequence). This CDR3 is CATSRVIGDYEQYF. DNA of the CDR3: TGTGCCACCAGCAGAGTTATTGGGGACTACGAGCAGTACTTC. Supplemented by reference TRBV15 and TRBJ2-7, the full variable domain reads DAMVIQNPRYQVTQFGKPVTLSCSQTLNHNVMYWYQQKSSQAPKLLFHYYDKDFNNEADTPDNFQSRRPNTSFCFLDIRSPGLGDTAMYLCATSRVIGDYEQYFGPGTRLTVT.

The CDR3 protein is CASRQTGNQPQHF. CDR3 nucleotides: TGCGCCAGCAGACAGACAGGGAATCAGCCCCAGCATTTT. The chain recombines TRBV10-2 with TRBJ1-5; 7 nucleotides line up with TRBD1. Germline trimming cut 6 bases from V and 4 bases from J; bases unmatched to any gene: 3. CDR3 size: 13 residues. Germline V gene sequence: CDR1 WSHSY, CDR2 SAAADI.

This rearrangement joins TRBV19 to TRBJ2-5, with D possibly TRBD1 on 5 matching bases. Germline lookup yields CDR1 LNHDA and CDR2 SQIVND (reference sequence). V lost 5 bases and J 2 bases, leaving 15 bases between the germline ends. The CDR3 length is 15 residues. Here the CDR3 DNA reads TGTGCCAGTAGTTCCCTTCAGGGTGTTCAAGAGACCCAGTACTTC. Translated, it gives CASSSLQGVQETQYF.

This clone was counted between two and nine times. The chain combines TRBV11-3 with TRBJ1-3; no clear D gene. CDR1 and CDR2 (germline): SGHNT, YENEEA. This CDR3 contains 16 residues. V was cut by 5 bases and J by 1 base, with 15 bases left in between. CDR3 DNA: TGTGCCAGCAGCCCCATGCGGGGAGGGTCTGGAAACACCATATATTTT. Translation gives CASSPMRGGSGNTIYF. Full variable domain (outside the CDR3, taken from reference TRBV11-3 and TRBJ1-3): EAGVVQSPRYKIIEKKQPVAFWCNPISGHNTLYWYLQNLGQGPELLIRYENEEAVDDSQLPKDRFSAERLKGVDSTLKIQPAELGDSAVYLCASSPMRGGSGNTIYFGEGSWLTVV.

The chain recombines TRBV19 with TRBJ2-7; 10 bases map to TRBD1. The CDR3 length is 15 residues. The V segment lost 4 bases and the J segment 5 bases; nucleotides outside the gene matches: 8. Per the germline V gene, CDR1 is LNHDA and CDR2 is SQIVND (reference sequence). The CDR3 sequence is CASSTGQGVGDEQYF. The DNA of the CDR3 is TGTGCCAGTAGTACCGGACAGGGGGTAGGAGACGAGCAGTACTTC.

The CDR3 region is CALGRGTNTEAFF. The CDR3 DNA reads as TGTGCCTTGGGGAGGGGCACTAACACTGAAGCTTTCTTT. This sequence joins TRBV6-8 and TRBJ1-1; D may be TRBD1 (5 bases). The CDR3 has 13 amino acids. The V and J ends lost 11 bases and 2 bases respectively, with 15 bases between them. The germline V gene encodes CDR1 MNHGY and CDR2 SAAAGT.

This clone showed up just a few times. V usage is TRBV30 and J usage is TRBJ1-5; the D gene is possibly TRBD1 (5 bases). V lost 6 bases and J lost 2, with 11 bases in between. This CDR3 has 13 amino acids. Germline CDR1 GTSNPN, CDR2 SVGIG (reference sequence). The CDR3 here is CACTSRGNQPQHF. In DNA, the CDR3 is TGTGCCTGCACTTCCAGGGGCAATCAGCCCCAGCATTTT.

This clone was observed a few times. Germline is not matched at one junction end, which may reflect a read error. The chain has TRBV9 and TRBJ1-1; 7 positions agree with TRBD1. The CDR3 spans 14 residues. The V gene's germline CDR1 is SGDLS and CDR2 YYNGEE. The CDR3 reads CASTVGGENTEAFF. The CDR3 nucleotides are TGTGCCAGCACCGTAGGGGGCGAGAACACTGAAGCTTTCTTT.

This chain links TRBV19 with TRBJ1-1, with 7 bases identical to TRBD1. The V gene's germline CDR1 is LNHDA and CDR2 SQIVND (reference sequence). V gave up 3 bases and J gave up 3 bases; unmatched junction bases: 4. CDR3 length: 14 amino acids. The CDR3 reads CASSIKGADTEAFF. The CDR3 DNA reads TGTGCCAGTAGTATTAAGGGGGCCGACACTGAAGCTTTCTTT. Complete variable domain (other parts from reference TRBV19 and TRBJ1-1): DGGITQSPKYLFRKEGQNVTLSCEQNLNHDAMYWYRQDPGQGLRLIYYSQIVNDFQKGDIAEGYSVSREKKESFPLTVTSAQKNPTAFYLCASSIKGADTEAFFGQGTRLTVV.

This rearrangement joins TRBV18 to TRBJ1-2; D is perhaps TRBD1 (5 bases). The CDR3 runs 14 residues. V was shortened by 6 bases and J by 6 bases, with 17 bases between the two germline ends. CDR1 and CDR2 from the germline V gene are KGHSH and LQKENI. For the CDR3, the DNA is TGTGCCAGCTCTCTAATTGGGACTAGACATGGCTACACCTTC. It encodes CASSLIGTRHGYTF.